A single TCR beta chain is shown here with its context. The antigen remains unidentified. Assay used: immunoSEQ multiplex PCR; TCRdb lists only in-frame clones, some missing. Of 35,000 or so clones listed, around 84% are singletons. This specimen belongs to a study of PD-1 blockade in mismatch repair-deficient tumors. Turning to the study itself: Enrolled about 2012-2016, patients had progressing, pretreated mismatch repair-deficient cancers of 11 to 13 types.

TCRs were sequenced from three patients responding to pembrolizumab. With 5 bases clipped from V and 7 bases from J, the junction kept 2 bases outside the gene matches. Germline CDR1 and CDR2: SQVTM and ANQGSEA. CDR3 length: 11 residues. The study's findings and limits: Rapid post-treatment expansion, then contraction, generally preceding radiologic response, marked tumor-resident clones.

Sequencing was performed on peripheral blood, taken roughly 75 weeks after starting pembrolizumab. This TCR was recovered from an adult with mismatch repair-deficient cancer. J is TRBJ2-1 and V is TRBV29-1; TRBD1 agrees at 7 bases. This CDR3 is CSVYRGNEQFF. CDR3 nucleotides: TGCAGCGTTTACAGGGGAAATGAGCAGTTCTTC.